This T cell receptor beta chain stems from a study of blood T cell repertoires in COVID-19. As for the study in general: Acute and convalescent COVID-19 samples came from the United States, Italy and Spain. T cells, B-cell-depleted T cells, or PBMCs provided the cDNA or gDNA that served as material.

CDR3 size: 14 residues. CDR1 and CDR2 from the germline V gene are SGHAT and FQNNGV. The V and J ends lost 5 bases and 1 base respectively, with 8 bases between them. The authors' processing: For nucleated cells, counts were estimated from reference gene primer amplification. TCRdb keeps only in-frame clones here, not all; method: immunoSEQ multiplex PCR. The V and J calls and clone size were taken over from that table, and D and trimming were inferred from the DNA. The repertoire holds roughly 79,000 clones, with less than 90% as singletons. The chain couples TRBV11-2 to TRBJ1-4; D perhaps matches TRBD1 (5 bases). This clonotype was sampled from a man aged 50 to 59 with acute or convalescent COVID-19. The specimen sequenced was peripheral blood. The CDR3 nucleotides read TGTGCCAGCAGCCGGGACTTAACTAATGAAAAACTGTTTTTT. Translation gives CASSRDLTNEKLFF. Full variable domain (missing parts from reference TRBV11-2 and TRBJ1-4): EAGVAQSPRYKIIEKRQSVAFWCNPISGHATLYWYQQILGQGPKLLIQFQNNGVVDDSQLPKDRFSAERLKGVDSTLKIQPAKLEDSAVYLCASSRDLTNEKLFFGSGTQLSVL.